This TCR beta chain was captured by sequencing in a study of blood T cell repertoires in COVID-19. Across the whole study: COVID-19 samples collected from the United States, Italy and Spain covered acute and convalescent phases. Sources were T cells, B-cell-depleted T cells, or PBMCs; the material itself was cDNA or gDNA.

In the study's own analysis: Estimated nucleated cell counts came from reference gene primer amplification. The assay was immunoSEQ multiplex PCR, and TCRdb's table has in-frame clones only and misses some. V, J and clone size reflect that table, while D and trimming were determined from the DNA. The table has approximately 69,000 clones, around 67% seen once; the top ten hold roughly a fifth. With V trimmed by 6 bases and J by 1 base, 4 bases remained unmatched. Germline V lookup: CDR1 MNHNS, CDR2 SASEGT. The CDR3 is made up of 15 amino acids. Sequenced input: peripheral blood. The chain links TRBV6-1 to TRBJ1-3; the match to TRBD1 covers 9 bases. This receptor was identified in a man between 60 and 75 years old with acute or convalescent COVID-19. The CDR3 reads CASSRDRGSGNTIYF. The CDR3 nucleotides are TGTGCCAGCAGCCGCGACAGGGGGTCTGGAAACACCATATATTTT.